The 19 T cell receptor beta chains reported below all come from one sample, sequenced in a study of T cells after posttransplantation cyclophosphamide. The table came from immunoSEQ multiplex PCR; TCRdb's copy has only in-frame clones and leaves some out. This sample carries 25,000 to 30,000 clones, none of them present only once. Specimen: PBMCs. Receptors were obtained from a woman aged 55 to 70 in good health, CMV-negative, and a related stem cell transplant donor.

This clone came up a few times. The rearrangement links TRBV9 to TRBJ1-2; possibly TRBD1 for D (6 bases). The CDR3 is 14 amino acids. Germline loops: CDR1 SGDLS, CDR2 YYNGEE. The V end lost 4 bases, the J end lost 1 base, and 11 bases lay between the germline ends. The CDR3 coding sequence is TGTGCCAGCAGCCCCCGACAGGTTAACTATGGCTACACCTTC. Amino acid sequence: CASSPRQVNYGYTF.

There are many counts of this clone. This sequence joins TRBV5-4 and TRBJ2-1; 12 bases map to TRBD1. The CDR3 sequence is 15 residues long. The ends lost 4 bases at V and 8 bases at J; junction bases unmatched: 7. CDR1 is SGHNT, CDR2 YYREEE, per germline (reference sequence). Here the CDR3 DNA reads TGTGCCAGCAGCCCTGGGACAGGGGGCGGGTATGAGCAGTTCTTC. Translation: CASSPGTGGGYEQFF.

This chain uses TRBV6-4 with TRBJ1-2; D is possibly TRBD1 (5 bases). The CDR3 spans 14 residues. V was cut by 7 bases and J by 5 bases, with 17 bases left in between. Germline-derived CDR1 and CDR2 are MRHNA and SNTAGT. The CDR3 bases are TGTGCCAGCACCCAGGGCCATCGAGGGTATGGCTACACCTTC. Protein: CASTQGHRGYGYTF.

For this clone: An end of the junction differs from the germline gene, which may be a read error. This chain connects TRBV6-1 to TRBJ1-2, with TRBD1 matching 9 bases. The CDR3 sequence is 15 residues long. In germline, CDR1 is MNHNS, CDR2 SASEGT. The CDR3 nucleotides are TGTGCCAGCAATGAAAGGGGGACAGGGTCGGGTGGCTACACCTTC. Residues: CASNERGTGSGGYTF.

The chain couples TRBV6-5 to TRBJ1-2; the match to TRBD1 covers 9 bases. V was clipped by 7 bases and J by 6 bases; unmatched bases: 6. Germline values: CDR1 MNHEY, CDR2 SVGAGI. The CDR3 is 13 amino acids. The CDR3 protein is CASKETGGDGYTF. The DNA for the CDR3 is TGTGCCAGCAAAGAAACAGGGGGCGATGGCTACACCTTC.

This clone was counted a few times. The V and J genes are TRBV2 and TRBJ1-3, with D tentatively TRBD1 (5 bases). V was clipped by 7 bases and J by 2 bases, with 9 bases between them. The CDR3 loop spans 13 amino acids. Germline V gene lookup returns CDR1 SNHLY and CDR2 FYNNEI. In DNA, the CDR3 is TGTGCCAGCAAAGGCAGGGCTGGAAACACCATATATTTT. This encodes CASKGRAGNTIYF.

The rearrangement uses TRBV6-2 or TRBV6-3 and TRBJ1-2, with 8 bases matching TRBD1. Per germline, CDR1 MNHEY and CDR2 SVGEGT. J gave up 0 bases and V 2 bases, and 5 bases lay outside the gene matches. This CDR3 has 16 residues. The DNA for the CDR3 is TGTGCCAGCAGTTACGTGCCGGGACAGGCTAACTATGGCTACACCTTC. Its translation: CASSYVPGQANYGYTF.

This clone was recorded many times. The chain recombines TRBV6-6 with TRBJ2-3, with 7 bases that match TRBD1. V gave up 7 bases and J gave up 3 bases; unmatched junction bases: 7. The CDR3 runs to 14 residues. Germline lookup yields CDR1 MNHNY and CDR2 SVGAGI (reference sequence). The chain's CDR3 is CASTYGTVTDTQYF. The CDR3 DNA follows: TGTGCCAGCACGTATGGGACAGTAACAGATACGCAGTATTTT.

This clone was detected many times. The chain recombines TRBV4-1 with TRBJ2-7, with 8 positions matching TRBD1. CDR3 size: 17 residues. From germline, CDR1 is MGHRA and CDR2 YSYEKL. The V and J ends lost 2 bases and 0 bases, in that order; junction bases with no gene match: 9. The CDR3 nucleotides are TGCGCCAGCAGCCAATCCGACAGGGGAACAAGCTCCTACGAGCAGTACTTC. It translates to CASSQSDRGTSSYEQYF.

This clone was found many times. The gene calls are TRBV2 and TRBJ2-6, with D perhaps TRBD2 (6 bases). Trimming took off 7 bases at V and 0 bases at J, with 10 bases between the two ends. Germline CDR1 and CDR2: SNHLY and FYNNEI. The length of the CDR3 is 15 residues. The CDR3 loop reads CASTSENSGANVLTF. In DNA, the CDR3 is TGTGCCAGCACTAGCGAAAACTCTGGGGCCAACGTCCTGACTTTC.

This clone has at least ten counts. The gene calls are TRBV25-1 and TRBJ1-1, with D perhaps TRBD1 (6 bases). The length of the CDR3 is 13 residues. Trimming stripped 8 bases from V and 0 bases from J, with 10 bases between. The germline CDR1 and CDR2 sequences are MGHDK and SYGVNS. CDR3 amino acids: CASEGGLNTEAFF. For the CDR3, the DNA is TGTGCCAGCGAAGGGGGTTTGAACACTGAAGCTTTCTTT.

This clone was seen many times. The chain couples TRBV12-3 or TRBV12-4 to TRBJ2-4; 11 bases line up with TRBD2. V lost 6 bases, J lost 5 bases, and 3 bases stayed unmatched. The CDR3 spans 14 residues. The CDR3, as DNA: TGTGCCAGCAGACTGACTAGCGGGGAAAACATTCAGTACTTC. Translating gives CASRLTSGENIQYF.

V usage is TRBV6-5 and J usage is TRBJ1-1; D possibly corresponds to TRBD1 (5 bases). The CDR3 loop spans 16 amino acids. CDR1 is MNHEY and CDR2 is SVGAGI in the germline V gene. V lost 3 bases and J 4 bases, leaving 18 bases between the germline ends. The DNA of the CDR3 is TGTGCCAGCAGTTATCAATCGCGGGGACGTGGCACTGAAGCTTTCTTT. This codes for CASSYQSRGRGTEAFF.

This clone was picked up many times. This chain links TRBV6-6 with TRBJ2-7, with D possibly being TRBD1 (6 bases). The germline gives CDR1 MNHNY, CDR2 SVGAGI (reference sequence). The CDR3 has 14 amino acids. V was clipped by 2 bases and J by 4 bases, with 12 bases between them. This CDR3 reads CASSYRGYGYEQYF. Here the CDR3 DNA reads TGTGCCAGCAGTTACAGGGGGTATGGGTACGAGCAGTACTTC.

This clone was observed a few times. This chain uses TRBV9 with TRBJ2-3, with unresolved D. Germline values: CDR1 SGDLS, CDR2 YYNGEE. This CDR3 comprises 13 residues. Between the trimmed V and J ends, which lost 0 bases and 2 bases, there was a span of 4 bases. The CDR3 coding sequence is TGTGCCAGCAGCGTAGGCGACACAGATACGCAGTATTTT. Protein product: CASSVGDTDTQYF. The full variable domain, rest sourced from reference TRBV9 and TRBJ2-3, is DSGVTQTPKHLITATGQRVTLRCSPRSGDLSVYWYQQSLDQGLQFLIQYYNGEERAKGNILERFSAQQFPDLHSELNLSSLELGDSALYFCASSVGDTDTQYFGPGTRLTVL.

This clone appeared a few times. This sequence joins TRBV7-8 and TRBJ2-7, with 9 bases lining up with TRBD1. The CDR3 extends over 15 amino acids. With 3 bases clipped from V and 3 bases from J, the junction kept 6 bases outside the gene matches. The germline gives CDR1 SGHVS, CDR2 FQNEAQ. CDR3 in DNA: TGTGCCAGCAGCTTCTCCCGGGACAGGGACTACGAGCAGTACTTC. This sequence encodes CASSFSRDRDYEQYF.

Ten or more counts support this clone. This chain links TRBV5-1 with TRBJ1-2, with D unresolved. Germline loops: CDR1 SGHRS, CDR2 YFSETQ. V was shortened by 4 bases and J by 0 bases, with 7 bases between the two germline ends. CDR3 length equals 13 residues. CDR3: CASSMTANYGYTF. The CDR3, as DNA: TGCGCCAGCAGCATGACTGCTAACTATGGCTACACCTTC.

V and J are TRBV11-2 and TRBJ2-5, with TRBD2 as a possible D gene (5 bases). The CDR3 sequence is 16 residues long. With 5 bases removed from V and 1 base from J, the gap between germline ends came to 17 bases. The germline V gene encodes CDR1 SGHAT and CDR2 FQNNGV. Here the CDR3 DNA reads TGTGCCAGCAGCCCATTGCTTGCCAGCGGCCAAGAGACCCAGTACTTC. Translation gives CASSPLLASGQETQYF.

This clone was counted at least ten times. The CDR3 loop is CASNGQGDQPQHF. CDR3 coding DNA: TGTGCCAGCAATGGACAGGGGGATCAGCCCCAGCATTTT. J is TRBJ1-5 and V is TRBV2; 10 bases are a match to TRBD1. J gave up 5 bases and V 7 bases, and 2 bases lay outside the gene matches. CDR3 size: 13 residues. CDR1 is SNHLY and CDR2 is FYNNEI in the germline V gene.